This T cell receptor (beta chain) was documented in a study of identifying expanded T cells in peripheral blood (dated by TCRdb to the late 2010s). For the wider study: Separate aliquots of the same genomic DNA pool were sequenced to produce technical replicates, and four replicates were compared in pairs.

Broad study findings and their caveats: The binomial model flagged about 1.2 differentially abundant clones between technical replicates, compared with approximately 16 over about 2 weeks and 19 over roughly 4 weeks. The authors expected that over much longer intervals, such as months to years, biological variance in healthy repertoires might increase even further. Both the number of clones called differentially abundant and the false-positive rate were significantly reduced by the beta-binomial model across all healthy-donor time intervals. Across all healthy donors, variance in clone template counts between approximately 2-week samples was found to increase significantly with total template count.

Spanning cysteine to phenylalanine, the CDR3 consists of 12 amino acids. Only CDR3 DNA is held: 36 bases, read in frame from base 1. CDR1 and CDR2, per the germline V gene, are KGHSH and LQKENI. V is clipped by 4 bases and J by 5 bases, and the sequence between their germline boundaries is 8 bases long. During the collection period, no infections or other immune events were recorded for the healthy donors. To calibrate time-dependent variance in a beta-binomial model of T-cell clone differential abundance, blood repertoires from healthy donors were used as a training cohort. The training cohort included around 10 healthy donors, of whom 3 were female and 7 were male. Donor ages ranged from roughly 29 to 64 years, with an average of roughly 46 years. Whole blood, obtained from a commercial supplier, was collected from each healthy donor at three time points spaced around 2 weeks apart. Genomic DNA was extracted from unsorted whole blood for immunosequencing.

Regarding this clone: The target of this receptor is not known. No base quality information exists; no much larger clone differs at one position.

TCRbeta CDR3 regions were profiled with the immunoSEQ Assay using bias-controlled multiplex PCR amplification of genomic DNA. The paper's data handling went like this. To quantify the absolute abundance of each unique TCRbeta CDR3 region, the sequences were collapsed and filtered. Differential abundance was tested with a binomial (Fisher-equivalent) model and with a beta-binomial model adding time-dependent variance fitted from healthy donors. Any clone with fewer than 5 combined templates was excluded, and a clone was called differentially abundant if its Benjamini-Hochberg FDR was below 0.01. In the beta-binomial model, variance was expressed as a function of the total template count across the two samples, in the form v = (b*log(k)+a)^2. This is the immuneACCESS table as TCRdb keeps it, with only in-frame sequences that have V and J called. A part of the clones is gone; compared with another copy, unresolved V genes explain less than half, and the rest is unexplained. From that table come the V and J calls and clone size; the DNA was used to work out D and trimming. Within this sample are approximately 58,000 clones, with about four fifths of them counted one time only. The ten largest clones represent roughly a sixth of the sample.

The sequence was collected from a person aged 18 to 70 in good health. The source material was blood. The chain was built from TRBV18 and TRBJ1-2, with the D segment identity uncertain. The CDR3 region has the sequence CASSLTEYGYTF. The base sequence is TGTGCCAGCTCACTCACAGAATATGGCTACACCTTC.